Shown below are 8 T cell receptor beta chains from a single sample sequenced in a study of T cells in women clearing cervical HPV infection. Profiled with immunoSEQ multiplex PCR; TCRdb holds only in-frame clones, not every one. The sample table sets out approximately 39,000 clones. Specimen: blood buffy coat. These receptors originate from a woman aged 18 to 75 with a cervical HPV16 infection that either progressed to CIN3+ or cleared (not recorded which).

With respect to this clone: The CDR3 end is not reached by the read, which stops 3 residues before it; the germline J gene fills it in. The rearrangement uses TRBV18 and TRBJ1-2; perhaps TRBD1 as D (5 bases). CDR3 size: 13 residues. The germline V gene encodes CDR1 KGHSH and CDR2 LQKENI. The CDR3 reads CASSPGGYNDYTF. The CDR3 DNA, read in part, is TGTGCCAGCTCACCGGGGGGATACAATGAC.

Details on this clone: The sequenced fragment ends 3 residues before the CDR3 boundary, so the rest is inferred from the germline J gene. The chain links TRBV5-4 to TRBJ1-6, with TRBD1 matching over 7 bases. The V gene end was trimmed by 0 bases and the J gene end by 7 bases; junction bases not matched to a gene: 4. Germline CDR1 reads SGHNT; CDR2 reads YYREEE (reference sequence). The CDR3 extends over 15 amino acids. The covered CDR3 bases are TGTGCCAGCAGCTTGGTGGCAGGGGGGAATTCACCC. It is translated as CASSLVAGGNSP. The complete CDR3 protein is CASSLVAGGNSPLHF.

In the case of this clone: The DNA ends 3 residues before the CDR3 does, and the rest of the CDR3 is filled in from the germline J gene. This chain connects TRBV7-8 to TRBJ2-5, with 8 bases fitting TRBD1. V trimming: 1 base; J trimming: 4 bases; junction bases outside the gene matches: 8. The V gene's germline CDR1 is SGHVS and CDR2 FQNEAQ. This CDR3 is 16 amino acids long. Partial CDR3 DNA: TGTGCCAGCAGCTTAGTTGGGGACAGGTGGGGAGAGACC. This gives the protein CASSLVGDRWGET. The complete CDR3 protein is CASSLVGDRWGETQYF.

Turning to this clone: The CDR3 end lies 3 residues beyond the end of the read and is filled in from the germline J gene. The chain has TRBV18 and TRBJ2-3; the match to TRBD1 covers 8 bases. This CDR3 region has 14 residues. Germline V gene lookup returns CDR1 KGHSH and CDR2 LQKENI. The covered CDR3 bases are TGTGCCAGCTCACCAAGACAGGGGTTGGAGACG. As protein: CASSPRQGLET. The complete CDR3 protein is CASSPRQGLETQYF.

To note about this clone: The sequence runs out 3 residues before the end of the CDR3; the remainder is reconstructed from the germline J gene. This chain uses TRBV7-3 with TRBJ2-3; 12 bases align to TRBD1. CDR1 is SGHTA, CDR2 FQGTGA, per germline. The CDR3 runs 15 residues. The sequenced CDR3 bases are TGTGCCAGCAGCACCGGGACAGGGGGCCAAGAGACG. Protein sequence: CASSTGTGGQET. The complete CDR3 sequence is CASSTGTGGQETQYF.

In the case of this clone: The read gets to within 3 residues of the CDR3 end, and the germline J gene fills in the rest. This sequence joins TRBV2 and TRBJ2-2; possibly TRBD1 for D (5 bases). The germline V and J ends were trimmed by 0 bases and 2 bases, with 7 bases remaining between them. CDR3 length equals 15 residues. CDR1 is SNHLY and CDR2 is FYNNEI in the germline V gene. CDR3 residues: CASSEAQGNTGELFF. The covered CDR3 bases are TGTGCCAGCAGTGAAGCCCAGGGTAACACCGGGGAG.

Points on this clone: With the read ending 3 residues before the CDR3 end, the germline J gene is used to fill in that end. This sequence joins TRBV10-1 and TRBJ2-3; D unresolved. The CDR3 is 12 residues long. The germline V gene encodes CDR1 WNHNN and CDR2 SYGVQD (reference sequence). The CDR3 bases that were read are TGCGCCAGCAGTGATAGGGTCCAGACG. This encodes CASSDRVQT. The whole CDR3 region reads CASSDRVQTQYF.

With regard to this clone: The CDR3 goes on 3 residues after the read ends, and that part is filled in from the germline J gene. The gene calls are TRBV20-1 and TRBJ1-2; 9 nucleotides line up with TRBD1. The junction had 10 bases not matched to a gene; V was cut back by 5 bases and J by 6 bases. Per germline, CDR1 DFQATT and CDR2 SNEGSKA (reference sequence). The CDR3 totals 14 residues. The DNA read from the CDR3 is TGCAGTGCTCCACCCCGGGACAGGGCGAATGGC. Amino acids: CSAPPRDRANG. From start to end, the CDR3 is CSAPPRDRANGYTF.